This T cell receptor beta chain was identified during a study of T cells in Graves' hyperthyroidism and ophthalmopathy. Findings and limits, study-wide: In simple terms, a model built on 13 V-J features told ophthalmopathy apart from stable hyperthyroidism. The model predicted ophthalmopathy a median roughly 6.5 months before onset.

The CDR3 is 15 residues long. Germline CDR1 WSHSY, CDR2 SAAADI. V lost 6 bases and J lost 4; bases outside the gene matches: 6. The investigators amplified TCR beta CDR3 regions from RNA transcripts. Primed by the HTBI set, a first-round RT-PCR was run on the TCR CDR3. TCRdb redid the calling of the multiplex PCR reads with MiXCR, one entry per CDR3 protein. The table has some 270,000 distinct CDR3 sequences, more than 20% seen once. Comment on this clonotype: Antigen specificity is unknown.

Ophthalmopathy cases scored 3 or more on the Clinical Activity Score and 4 or more on NOSPECS grade, with duration below 3 months. From more than 9.5 ml of fresh peripheral blood, PBMCs were isolated. This TCR derives from a woman between 40 and 50 years old with Graves' ophthalmopathy. Specimen: blood. The chain combines TRBV10-2 with TRBJ2-2, with 9 bases aligning to TRBD1. Written as DNA, the CDR3 is TGCGCCAGCAGGGGGACAGGGACTCCCACCGGGGAGCTGTTTTTT. This codes for CASRGTGTPTGELFF.